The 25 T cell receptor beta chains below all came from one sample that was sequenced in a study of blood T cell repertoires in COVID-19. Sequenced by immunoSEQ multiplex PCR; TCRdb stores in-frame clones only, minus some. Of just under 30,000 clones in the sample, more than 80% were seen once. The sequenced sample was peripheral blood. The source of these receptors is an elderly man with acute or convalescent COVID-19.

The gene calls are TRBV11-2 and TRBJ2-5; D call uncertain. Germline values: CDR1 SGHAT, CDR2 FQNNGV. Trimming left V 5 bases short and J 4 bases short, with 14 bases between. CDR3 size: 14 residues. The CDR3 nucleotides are TGTGCCAGCAGCCCCACAGTCCAAGTAGAGACCCAGTACTTC. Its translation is CASSPTVQVETQYF.

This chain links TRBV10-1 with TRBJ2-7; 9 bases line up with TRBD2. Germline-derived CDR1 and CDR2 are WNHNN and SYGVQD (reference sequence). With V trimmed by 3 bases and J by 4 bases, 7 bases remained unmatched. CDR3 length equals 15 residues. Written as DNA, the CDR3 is TGCGCCAGCAGTGATGGGAGCGGGGGGAAATACGAGCAGTACTTC. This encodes CASSDGSGGKYEQYF.

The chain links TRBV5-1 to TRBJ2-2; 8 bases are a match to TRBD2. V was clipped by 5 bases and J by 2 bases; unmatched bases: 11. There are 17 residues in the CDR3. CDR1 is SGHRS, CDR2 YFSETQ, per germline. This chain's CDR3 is CASRSPSGGPNTGELFF. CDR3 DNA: TGCGCCAGCAGAAGTCCCAGCGGGGGCCCCAACACCGGGGAGCTGTTTTTT.

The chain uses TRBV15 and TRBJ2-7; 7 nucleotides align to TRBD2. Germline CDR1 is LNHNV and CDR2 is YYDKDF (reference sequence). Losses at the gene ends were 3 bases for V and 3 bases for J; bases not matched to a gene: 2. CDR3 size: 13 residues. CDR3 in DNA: TGTGCCACCAGCAGGCCGGGGGGCTACGAGCAGTACTTC. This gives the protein CATSRPGGYEQYF.

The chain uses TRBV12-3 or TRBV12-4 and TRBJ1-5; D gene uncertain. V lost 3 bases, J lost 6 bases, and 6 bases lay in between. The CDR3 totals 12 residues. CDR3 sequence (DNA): TGTGCCAGCAGTTTTTCCGTTCAGCCCCAGCATTTT. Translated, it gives CASSFSVQPQHF.

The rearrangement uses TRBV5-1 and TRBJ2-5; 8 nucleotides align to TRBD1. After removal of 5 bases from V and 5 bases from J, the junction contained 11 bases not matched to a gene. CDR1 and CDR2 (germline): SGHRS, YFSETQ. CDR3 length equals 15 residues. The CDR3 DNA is TGCGCCAGCAGACCGGGACTCCCAGGGGGCGAGACCCAGTACTTC. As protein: CASRPGLPGGETQYF.

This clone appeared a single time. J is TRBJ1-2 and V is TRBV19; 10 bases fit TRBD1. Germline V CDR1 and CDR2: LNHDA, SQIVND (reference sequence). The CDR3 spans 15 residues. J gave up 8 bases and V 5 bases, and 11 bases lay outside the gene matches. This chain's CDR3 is CASSPGTGAYEGYTF. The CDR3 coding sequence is TGTGCCAGTAGTCCCGGGACAGGGGCCTATGAGGGCTACACCTTC.

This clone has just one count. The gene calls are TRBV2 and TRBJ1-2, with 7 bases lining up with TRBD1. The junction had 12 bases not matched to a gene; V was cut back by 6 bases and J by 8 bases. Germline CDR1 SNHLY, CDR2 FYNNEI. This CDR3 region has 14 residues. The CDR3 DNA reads TGTGCCAGCAGGTCCGGGACAGCTCAAAGCGGCTACACCTTC. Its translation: CASRSGTAQSGYTF.

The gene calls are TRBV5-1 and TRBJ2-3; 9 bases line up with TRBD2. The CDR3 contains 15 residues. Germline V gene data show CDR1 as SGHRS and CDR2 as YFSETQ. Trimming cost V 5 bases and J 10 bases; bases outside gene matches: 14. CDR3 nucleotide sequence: TGCGCCAGCAGGGATGGGACTAGCTCTGTTCGACCGCAGTATTTT. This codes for CASRDGTSSVRPQYF.

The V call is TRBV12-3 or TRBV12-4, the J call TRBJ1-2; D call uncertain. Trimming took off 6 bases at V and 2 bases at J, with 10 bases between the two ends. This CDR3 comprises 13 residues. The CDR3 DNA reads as TGTGCCAGCAGCTCCCGGTTAAACTATGGCTACACCTTC. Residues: CASSSRLNYGYTF.

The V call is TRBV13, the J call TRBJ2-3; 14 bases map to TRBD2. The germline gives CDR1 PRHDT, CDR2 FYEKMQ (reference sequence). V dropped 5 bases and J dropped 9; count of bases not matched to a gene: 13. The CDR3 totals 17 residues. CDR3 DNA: TGTGCCAGCAGCGCCCTAAACGGACTAGCGGGGGGATTAACGCAGTATTTT. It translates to CASSALNGLAGGLTQYF.

The CDR3 DNA reads as TGTGCCAGCAGCTTGTCGCGGGTGGAGGGTACGCAGTATTTT. Its translation is CASSLSRVEGTQYF. The chain recombines TRBV11-2 with TRBJ2-3; TRBD2 is a possible D gene (6 bases). CDR3 length: 14 residues. The V gene's germline CDR1 is SGHAT and CDR2 FQNNGV. V lost 3 bases and J 8 bases, leaving 15 bases between the germline ends.

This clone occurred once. The CDR3 here is CAWSVEGSGVAFF. CDR3 in DNA: TGTGCCTGGAGTGTAGAGGGTTCTGGGGTGGCTTTCTTT. The chain carries TRBV30 and TRBJ1-1, with D unclear. Trimming took 0 bases from V and 11 from J, leaving 16 bases between them. This CDR3 region has 13 residues. Germline values: CDR1 GTSNPN, CDR2 SVGIG (reference sequence).

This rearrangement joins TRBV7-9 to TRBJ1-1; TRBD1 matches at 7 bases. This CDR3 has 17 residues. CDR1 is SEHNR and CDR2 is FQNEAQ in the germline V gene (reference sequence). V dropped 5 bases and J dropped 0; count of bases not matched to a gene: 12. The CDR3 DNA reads TGTGCCAGCAGCCGTCGACAGGGAGAAGGTATGAACACTGAAGCTTTCTTT. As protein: CASSRRQGEGMNTEAFF.

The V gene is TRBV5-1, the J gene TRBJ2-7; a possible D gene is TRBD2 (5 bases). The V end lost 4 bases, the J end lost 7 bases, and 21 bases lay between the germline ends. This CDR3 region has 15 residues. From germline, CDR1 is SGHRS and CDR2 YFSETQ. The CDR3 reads CASSQAGPNEGEQYF. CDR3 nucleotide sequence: TGCGCCAGCAGCCAAGCCGGGCCAAACGAGGGAGAGCAGTACTTC.

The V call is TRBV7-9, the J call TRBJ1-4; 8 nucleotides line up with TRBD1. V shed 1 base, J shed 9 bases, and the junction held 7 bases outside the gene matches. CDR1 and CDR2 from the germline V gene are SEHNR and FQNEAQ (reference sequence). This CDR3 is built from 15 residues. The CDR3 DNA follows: TGTGCCAGCAGCTTAGGGACAGGGAGTAAGAAAAAACTGTTTTTT. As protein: CASSLGTGSKKKLFF.

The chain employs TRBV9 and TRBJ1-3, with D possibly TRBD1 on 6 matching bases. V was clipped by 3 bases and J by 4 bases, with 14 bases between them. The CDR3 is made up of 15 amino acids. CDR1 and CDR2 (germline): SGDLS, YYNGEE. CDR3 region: CASSEGQTAGNTIYF. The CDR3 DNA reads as TGTGCCAGCAGCGAAGGACAGACCGCGGGAAACACCATATATTTT.

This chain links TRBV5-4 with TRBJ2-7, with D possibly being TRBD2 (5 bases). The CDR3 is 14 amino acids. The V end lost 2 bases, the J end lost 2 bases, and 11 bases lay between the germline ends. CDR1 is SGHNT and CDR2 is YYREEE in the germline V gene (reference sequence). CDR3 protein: CASSFWTETYEQYF. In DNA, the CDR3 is TGTGCCAGCAGCTTCTGGACTGAAACCTACGAGCAGTACTTC.

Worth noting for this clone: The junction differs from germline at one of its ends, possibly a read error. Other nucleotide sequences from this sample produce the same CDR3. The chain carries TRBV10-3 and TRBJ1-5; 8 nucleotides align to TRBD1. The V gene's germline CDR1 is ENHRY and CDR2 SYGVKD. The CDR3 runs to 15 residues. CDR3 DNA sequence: TGTGCTATCAGTACAGGGGGGGGGAGCAATCAGCCCCAGCATTTT. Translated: CAISTGGGSNQPQHF.

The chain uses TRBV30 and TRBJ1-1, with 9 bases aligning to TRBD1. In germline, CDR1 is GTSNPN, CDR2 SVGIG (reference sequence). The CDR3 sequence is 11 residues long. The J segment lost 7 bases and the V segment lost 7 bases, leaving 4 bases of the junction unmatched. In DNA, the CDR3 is TGTGCCTTACAGGGGGCTGGTGAAGCTTTCTTT. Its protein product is CALQGAGEAFF. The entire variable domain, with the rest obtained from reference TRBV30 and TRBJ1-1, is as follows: SQTIHQWPATLVQPVGSPLSLECTVEGTSNPNLYWYRQAAGRGLQLLFYSVGIGQISSEVPQNLSASRPQDRQFILSSKKLLLSDSGFYLCALQGAGEAFFGQGTRLTVV.

The CDR3 nucleotides are TGTGCCAGCAGCCGCGGACAGGGGGCCGGGGAGCTGTTTTTT. Translation: CASSRGQGAGELFF. This chain joins TRBV3-1 (or the pseudogene TRBV3-2) and TRBJ2-2; 10 bases line up with TRBD1. Germline V lookup: CDR1 LGHDT, CDR2 YNNKEL (reference sequence). The CDR3 is 14 residues long. The trim removed 4 bases at V and 6 bases at J, leaving 2 bases unmatched.

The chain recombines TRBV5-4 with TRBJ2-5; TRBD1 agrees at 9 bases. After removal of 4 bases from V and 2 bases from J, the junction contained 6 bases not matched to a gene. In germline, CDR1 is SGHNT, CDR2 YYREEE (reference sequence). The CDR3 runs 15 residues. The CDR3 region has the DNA TGTGCCAGCAGCAACCCCGGGACAGGGCAAGAGACCCAGTACTTC. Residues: CASSNPGTGQETQYF.

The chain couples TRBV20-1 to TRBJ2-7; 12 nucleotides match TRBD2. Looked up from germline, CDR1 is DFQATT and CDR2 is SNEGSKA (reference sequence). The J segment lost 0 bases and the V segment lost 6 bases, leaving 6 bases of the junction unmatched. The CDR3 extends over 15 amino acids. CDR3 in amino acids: CSASPLAGGSYEQYF. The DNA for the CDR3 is TGCAGTGCCAGTCCACTAGCGGGGGGCTCCTACGAGCAGTACTTC.

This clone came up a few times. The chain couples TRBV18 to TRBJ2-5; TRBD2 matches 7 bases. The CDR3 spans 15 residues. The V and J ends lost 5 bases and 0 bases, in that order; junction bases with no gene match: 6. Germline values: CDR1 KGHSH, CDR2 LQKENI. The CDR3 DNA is TGTGCCAGCTCAGGGACTACTGGGTACCAAGAGACCCAGTACTTC. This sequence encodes CASSGTTGYQETQYF.

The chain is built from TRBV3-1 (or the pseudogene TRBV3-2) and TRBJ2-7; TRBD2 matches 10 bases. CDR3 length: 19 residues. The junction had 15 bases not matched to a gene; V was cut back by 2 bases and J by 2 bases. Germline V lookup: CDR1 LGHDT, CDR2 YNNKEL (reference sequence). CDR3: CASSQQLAGAPRGAYEQYF. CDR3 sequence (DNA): TGTGCCAGCAGCCAACAGCTAGCGGGAGCCCCCCGGGGGGCCTACGAGCAGTACTTC.